This TCR beta chain is drawn from a study of blood T cell repertoires in COVID-19. Across the whole study: Whether acute or convalescent, the COVID-19 samples came from the United States, Italy and Spain. Sources were T cells, B-cell-depleted T cells, or PBMCs; the material itself was cDNA or gDNA.

Deletions cut 4 bases from V and 0 bases from J, with 10 bases between. CDR3 length: 14 residues. From germline, CDR1 is SGHRS and CDR2 YFSETQ. In the study's own analysis: Cell counts per sample came from amplifying reference gene primers. The assay was immunoSEQ multiplex PCR, and TCRdb's table has in-frame clones only and misses some. From that table come the V and J calls and clone size; the DNA was used to work out D and trimming. The profile covers approximately 300,000 clones, with approximately 90% appearing a single time and more than 3% taken by the ten largest. The chain links TRBV5-1 to TRBJ1-1, with D possibly matching TRBD1 (5 bases). The clonotype was recovered from a woman aged 50 to 60 with active or convalescent COVID-19. The sequencing sample was made of peripheral blood. CDR3 DNA: TGCGCCAGCAGCCTCGACAGCATGAACACTGAAGCTTTCTTT. Encoded protein: CASSLDSMNTEAFF.